Presented here are 27 T cell receptor beta chains from one specimen sequenced in a study of blood T cell repertoires in COVID-19. The data were produced by immunoSEQ multiplex PCR, yet TCRdb's version contains in-frame clones alone and is incomplete. The sample holds just over 150,000 clones, about 93% seen once. Specimen: peripheral blood. The receptors were gathered from a woman aged 50 to 60 with acute or convalescent COVID-19.

This clone was detected only once. This chain joins TRBV5-1 and TRBJ2-5, with 10 bases fitting TRBD2. The V gene's germline CDR1 is SGHRS and CDR2 YFSETQ. This CDR3 is 15 amino acids long. The V gene end was trimmed by 2 bases and the J gene end by 5 bases; junction bases not matched to a gene: 6. CDR3 DNA: TGCGCCAGCAGCTTAAGCGGGGGGGCCTATGAGACCCAGTACTTC. Protein product: CASSLSGGAYETQYF. The variable domain in full, completed from reference TRBV5-1 and TRBJ2-5, reads KAGVTQTPRYLIKTRGQQVTLSCSPISGHRSVSWYQQTPGQGLQFLFEYFSETQRNKGNFPGRFSGRQFSNSRSEMNVSTLELGDSALYLCASSLSGGAYETQYFGPGTRLLVL.

The J gene is TRBJ2-1, the V gene TRBV3-1 (or the pseudogene TRBV3-2); the D gene is possibly TRBD2 (7 bases). This CDR3 comprises 18 residues. V lost 0 bases and J lost 4, with 19 bases in between. Looked up from germline, CDR1 is LGHDT and CDR2 is YNNKEL (reference sequence). The CDR3 DNA reads as TGTGCCAGCAGCCAAGATAGGGAGGGGGGAACCCGGTACAATGAGCAGTTCTTC. The encoded protein is CASSQDREGGTRYNEQFF.

This chain joins TRBV27 and TRBJ2-1; 7 nucleotides agree with TRBD1. Germline lookup yields CDR1 MNHEY and CDR2 SMNVEV (reference sequence). The CDR3 length is 15 residues. V shed 2 bases and J 4 bases; nucleotides not matched to a gene: 5. CDR3 coding DNA: TGTGCCAGCAGTTTACCCAACAGGGGTTACAATGAGCAGTTCTTC. Residues: CASSLPNRGYNEQFF.

The V and J genes are TRBV19 and TRBJ1-5; possible D gene TRBD1, 6 bases. This CDR3 has 16 amino acids. Trimming removed 5 bases from V and 3 bases from J, with 17 bases in between. The germline V gene encodes CDR1 LNHDA and CDR2 SQIVND (reference sequence). The CDR3 region has the DNA TGTGCCAGTAGTCCCCCCGGGACAATTCCCAATCAGCCCCAGCATTTT. Protein product: CASSPPGTIPNQPQHF. Filled out from reference TRBV19 and TRBJ1-5, the complete variable domain reads DGGITQSPKYLFRKEGQNVTLSCEQNLNHDAMYWYRQDPGQGLRLIYYSQIVNDFQKGDIAEGYSVSREKKESFPLTVTSAQKNPTAFYLCASSPPGTIPNQPQHFGDGTRLSIL.

The genes are TRBV5-1 and TRBJ2-1; 13 bases map to TRBD2. With 3 bases clipped from V and 5 bases from J, the junction kept 5 bases outside the gene matches. The germline gives CDR1 SGHRS, CDR2 YFSETQ. This CDR3 has 16 residues. CDR3 amino acids: CASSSYGTSGDNEQFF. CDR3 coding DNA: TGCGCCAGCAGCTCCTACGGGACTAGCGGGGACAATGAGCAGTTCTTC.

V is TRBV5-6 and J is TRBJ2-5, with 7 positions matching TRBD2. J was trimmed by 5 bases and V by 4 bases; bases with no gene match: 11. The CDR3 contains 15 residues. CDR1 and CDR2 (germline): SGHDT, YYEEEE. CDR3 bases: TGTGCCAGCAGCAGCAGCGGGGACCTCCGGGAGACCCAGTACTTC. Its protein is CASSSSGDLRETQYF.

The chain combines TRBV29-1 with TRBJ2-1, with 12 bases lining up with TRBD2. Germline V gene sequence: CDR1 SQVTM, CDR2 ANQGSEA. Trimming cost V 1 base and J 0 bases; bases outside gene matches: 4. The CDR3 is 17 residues long. The CDR3: CSVEGTSGVISYNEQFF. Here the CDR3 DNA reads TGCAGCGTTGAAGGGACTAGCGGGGTTATCTCCTACAATGAGCAGTTCTTC.

This chain connects TRBV29-1 to TRBJ1-5; a possible D gene is TRBD1 (5 bases). V was cut by 6 bases and J by 6 bases, with 18 bases left in between. This CDR3 spans 14 amino acids. In germline, CDR1 is SQVTM, CDR2 ANQGSEA. The CDR3 DNA is TGCAGCGTCGTAATCGGCTCAGGGATTCAGCCCCAGCATTTT. Its protein is CSVVIGSGIQPQHF.

This chain connects TRBV30 to TRBJ2-1; D gene unclear. The V end was cut by 0 bases, the J end by 9 bases, with 9 bases between. The length of the CDR3 is 12 residues. Looked up from germline, CDR1 is GTSNPN and CDR2 is SVGIG (reference sequence). In nucleotides, the CDR3 is TGTGCCTGGAGTGTAAGTCCCGGTGAGCAGTTCTTC. This gives the protein CAWSVSPGEQFF.

The V gene is TRBV28, the J gene TRBJ2-7; D is possibly TRBD1 (6 bases). V gave up 5 bases and J gave up 11 bases, with 19 bases separating them. This CDR3 has 13 residues. The germline V gene encodes CDR1 MDHEN and CDR2 SYDVKM. The chain's CDR3 is CASSTGFLKEEYF. The CDR3 DNA reads TGTGCCAGCAGTACAGGGTTTTTAAAGGAGGAGTACTTC.

This chain joins TRBV7-9 and TRBJ1-3; D may be TRBD1 (6 bases). CDR3 length equals 16 residues. Trimming took off 1 base at V and 0 bases at J, with 10 bases between the two ends. Germline V gene sequence: CDR1 SEHNR, CDR2 FQNEAQ (reference sequence). CDR3 nucleotide sequence: TGTGCCAGCAGCTTAGAACAGGGTTCCTCTGGAAACACCATATATTTT. Translated, it gives CASSLEQGSSGNTIYF. The whole variable domain, remainder taken from reference TRBV7-9 and TRBJ1-3, is DTGVSQNPRHKITKRGQNVTFRCDPISEHNRLYWYRQTLGQGPEFLTYFQNEAQLEKSRLLSDRFSAERPKGSFSTLEIQRTEQGDSAMYLCASSLEQGSSGNTIYFGEGSWLTVV.

The chain employs TRBV27 and TRBJ1-6; 8 nucleotides align to TRBD1. The CDR3 totals 16 residues. The germline V gene encodes CDR1 MNHEY and CDR2 SMNVEV (reference sequence). The V gene end was trimmed by 6 bases and the J gene end by 7 bases; junction bases not matched to a gene: 11. CDR3 sequence: CASSQGLQGGNSPLHF. DNA of the CDR3: TGTGCCAGCAGCCAAGGATTACAGGGGGGAAATTCACCCCTCCACTTT.

The V and J genes are TRBV6-2 or TRBV6-3 and TRBJ2-2; a weak D match, TRBD2 (6 bases). CDR1 and CDR2 from the germline V gene are MNHEY and SVGEGT. The V and J ends lost 4 bases and 2 bases respectively, with 20 bases between them. This CDR3 has 18 amino acids. The CDR3 sequence is CASSFLLVGTDNTGELFF. As DNA, the CDR3 is TGTGCCAGCAGTTTCCTACTCGTAGGGACTGATAACACCGGGGAGCTGTTTTTT.

The chain combines TRBV5-4 with TRBJ1-3; maybe TRBD1 (5 bases). Germline V gene data show CDR1 as SGHNT and CDR2 as YYREEE (reference sequence). V dropped 4 bases and J dropped 2 bases, with 13 bases sitting between them. The CDR3 is 15 amino acids. The CDR3 is CASSPGGVPGNTIYF. CDR3 DNA: TGTGCCAGCAGCCCTGGGGGGGTTCCTGGAAACACCATATATTTT.

The chain is built from TRBV29-1 and TRBJ1-5; 7 nucleotides match TRBD1. The V gene's germline CDR1 is SQVTM and CDR2 ANQGSEA. Trimming took 7 bases from V and 1 from J; bases not matched to a gene: 13. The CDR3 has 16 amino acids. CDR3 region: CSAGIGGSGSNQPQHF. The CDR3 DNA is TGCAGCGCTGGAATAGGGGGCAGTGGGAGCAATCAGCCCCAGCATTTT.

The chain recombines TRBV21-1 with TRBJ1-3; the D call of TRBD1 is as the table states it, not checked on the DNA. TRBV21-1 counts as a pseudogene. The CDR3 loop spans 16 amino acids. Here the CDR3 DNA reads TGTGCCAGCAGCGCCCATCAGGGGGCGGGCGGAAACACCATATATTTT. It yields the protein CASSAHQGAGGNTIYF.

V and J are TRBV7-9 and TRBJ1-3; D is unclear. Per the germline V gene, CDR1 is SEHNR and CDR2 is FQNEAQ (reference sequence). The CDR3 covers 15 residues. The V gene lost 4 bases and the J gene lost 0 bases, with 10 bases spanning the gap. The CDR3 here is CASSSGGLSGNTIYF. The DNA for the CDR3 is TGTGCCAGCAGCTCTGGCGGTCTCTCTGGAAACACCATATATTTT.

The CDR3 here is CASSFSLGMDSTQDGYTF. The CDR3 DNA reads TGTGCCAGCAGCTTTTCCCTAGGTATGGACAGTACCCAGGATGGCTACACCTTC. The rearrangement joins TRBV13 to TRBJ1-2, with a tentative D call TRBD1 (6 bases). Germline V gives CDR1 PRHDT, CDR2 FYEKMQ (reference sequence). Between the trimmed V and J ends, which lost 3 bases and 6 bases, there was a span of 26 bases. The CDR3 is 18 residues long.

The chain joins TRBV23-1 to TRBJ2-5; TRBD1 might be the D (5 bases). TRBV23-1 has ORF status, its function being uncertain. V was clipped by 8 bases and J by 4 bases, with 14 bases between them. The CDR3 is 13 amino acids. CDR3 coding DNA: TGCGCCAGCGCCCACCCAAGGGGAGAGACCCAGTACTTC. This translates into CASAHPRGETQYF.

This sequence joins TRBV10-2 and TRBJ2-4, with D hard to call. This CDR3 comprises 13 residues. CDR1 and CDR2 from the germline V gene are WSHSY and SAAADI. Trimming left V 3 bases short and J 7 bases short, with 10 bases between. CDR3 DNA: TGCGCCAGCAGTGACCCAGCCGGGAACATTCAGTACTTC. The encoded protein is CASSDPAGNIQYF.

This chain connects TRBV7-2 to TRBJ2-7, with TRBD2 matching 9 bases. The germline V gene has CDR1 SGHTA and CDR2 FQGNSA. V gave up 5 bases and J gave up 3 bases; unmatched junction bases: 11. There are 16 residues in the CDR3. The DNA of the CDR3 is TGTGCCAGCAGCCTCGAGACCCCTAGCGGGGTCTACGAGCAGTACTTC. It translates to CASSLETPSGVYEQYF.

The J gene is TRBJ1-5, the V gene TRBV30, with 10 bases that match TRBD1. This CDR3 has 15 amino acids. Germline CDR1 and CDR2: GTSNPN and SVGIG (reference sequence). Trimming cost V 3 bases and J 5 bases; bases outside gene matches: 7. CDR3 protein: CAWSPRDRGHQPQHF. Here the CDR3 DNA reads TGTGCCTGGAGCCCACGGGACAGGGGTCATCAGCCCCAGCATTTT.

This chain links TRBV6-6 with TRBJ2-7; D is undetermined. The CDR3 length is 14 residues. Germline V gene sequence: CDR1 MNHNY, CDR2 SVGAGI (reference sequence). Trimming took off 6 bases at V and 6 bases at J, with 18 bases between the two ends. Here the CDR3 reads CASRYTSEASEQYF. The CDR3 DNA is TGTGCCAGCAGATATACATCTGAAGCGAGCGAGCAGTACTTC.

This sequence joins TRBV28 and TRBJ1-6; 7 bases are a match to TRBD1. The CDR3 consists of 16 residues. Germline CDR1 and CDR2: MDHEN and SYDVKM. After removal of 3 bases from V and 8 bases from J, the junction contained 10 bases not matched to a gene. In DNA form, the CDR3 reads TGTGCCAGCAGTTTCAGCCAACTCCAGGGGGATTCACCCCTCCACTTT. As protein: CASSFSQLQGDSPLHF.

Only one count was recorded for this clone. The V gene is TRBV12-3 or TRBV12-4, the J gene TRBJ1-1; D not resolved. The CDR3 spans 12 residues. V was trimmed by 2 bases and J by 12 bases, leaving 13 bases between them. This CDR3 reads CASSLKAQRTFF. DNA for the CDR3: TGTGCCAGCAGTTTAAAAGCACAGCGGACTTTCTTT.

The CDR3 is CASSQETAGEQFF. The CDR3 DNA reads TGTGCCAGCAGCCAAGAAACAGCTGGGGAGCAGTTCTTC. The chain employs TRBV3-1 (or the pseudogene TRBV3-2) and TRBJ2-1; the D is unclear. The V and J ends lost 0 bases and 10 bases respectively, with 10 bases between them. Germline values: CDR1 LGHDT, CDR2 YNNKEL (reference sequence). CDR3 length equals 13 residues.

V is TRBV18 and J is TRBJ1-5; possibly TRBD1 for D (5 bases). Trimming left V 2 bases short and J 5 bases short, with 7 bases between. CDR1 is KGHSH and CDR2 is LQKENI in the germline V gene. The CDR3 consists of 13 residues. CDR3: CASSPAGDQPQHF. The CDR3, as DNA: TGTGCCAGCTCACCAGCGGGGGATCAGCCCCAGCATTTT.